This is a list of T cell receptor beta chains from one sample in a study of T-cell memory formation after mild COVID-19. TCRdb fed the 5' RACE reads into MiXCR, producing one record per CDR3 protein. Counted here are fewer than 90,000 distinct CDR3 sequences, 13% occurring once; the ten biggest clones make up around two fifths. The sample comprised PBMCs or a T cell subset sorted from them (not recorded which). The receptor set was obtained from a man aged 18 to 30 who had mild COVID-19 (a few samples of this study predate the infection). Cell type and time point are not known. Each CDR3 is given without its conserved first and last residue. The size field is filled for only some rows; it gives once, few, many or a size class.

J: TRBJ1-1
size: once
V: TRBV5-4
CDR3: ASSLVGGWDRGSTEAF

J: TRBJ2-4
size: few
V: TRBV14
CDR3: ASSQVAGRAKNIQY

J: TRBJ1-1
size: few
V: TRBV7-9
CDR3: ASSLGVSTEAF

J: TRBJ1-1
size: medium-sized
V: TRBV7-2
CDR3: ASSISSTEAF

J: TRBJ2-7
size: few
V: TRBV19
CDR3: ASSPGIAEQY

J: TRBJ2-3
size: few
V: TRBV4-1
CDR3: ASSQGAWRTDTQY

J: TRBJ2-5
size: .
V: TRBV7-9
CDR3: ASSRLGTGGVETQY

J: TRBJ2-1
size: .
V: TRBV6-2/TRBV6-3
CDR3: ASSYSQRGGQDEQF

J: TRBJ2-1
size: .
V: TRBV19
CDR3: ASSLGDTPNEQF

J: TRBJ1-1
size: few
V: TRBV29-1
CDR3: SVETEGDRGHTEAF

J: TRBJ1-1
size: .
V: TRBV14
CDR3: ASSRQGGVDTEAF

J: TRBJ1-6
size: .
V: TRBV4-3
CDR3: ASSQDMQGVSNSPLH

J: TRBJ1-5
size: .
V: TRBV6-2/TRBV6-3
CDR3: ASSYVGSDNQPQH

J: TRBJ2-3
size: .
V: TRBV7-9
CDR3: ASSYRDPPTDTQY

J: TRBJ2-3
size: .
V: TRBV2
CDR3: ASSETLTGLATDTQY

J: TRBJ2-1
size: few
V: TRBV7-9
CDR3: ASSLGQGEEGEQF

J: TRBJ1-6
size: .
V: TRBV27
CDR3: ASSLSRAVNSPLH

J: TRBJ2-5
size: few
V: TRBV5-1
CDR3: ASSFRGAPGETQY

J: TRBJ2-3
size: .
V: TRBV7-9
CDR3: ASSPGQSTDTQY

J: TRBJ1-6
size: .
V: TRBV5-1
CDR3: ASSPGEVDSPLH

J: TRBJ2-1
size: few
V: TRBV7-2
CDR3: ATRPGQGYNEQF

J: TRBJ1-1
size: .
V: TRBV6-5
CDR3: ASSPNGGNTEAF

J: TRBJ2-5
size: few
V: TRBV20-1
CDR3: SARALRASGGAVAQY

J: TRBJ2-3
size: .
V: TRBV4-1
CDR3: ASSQDPRGDTQY

J: TRBJ2-7
size: few
V: TRBV12-5
CDR3: ASASDRYEQY

J: TRBJ2-3
size: .
V: TRBV5-1
CDR3: ASSTGQGADTQY

J: TRBJ2-2
size: many
V: TRBV7-2
CDR3: ASSVLAANTGELF

J: TRBJ2-1
size: .
V: TRBV4-2
CDR3: ASSQGGASEQF

J: TRBJ2-2
size: few
V: TRBV4-3
CDR3: ASSQEGRTGELF

J: TRBJ2-1
size: few
V: TRBV11-2
CDR3: ASSSKTHLHEQF

J: TRBJ2-7
size: many
V: TRBV7-8
CDR3: ASSLEYEQY

J: TRBJ2-3
size: .
V: TRBV6-5
CDR3: ASSYSFPGTDTQY